This T cell receptor (beta chain) is from a study of cytomegalovirus exposure and HLA in healthy donors. Study-wide results and caveats: TCR beta chains numbering more than 150 were designated cytomegalovirus-associated. Sequencing depth roughly uniform across donors was assumed in presence/absence analyses. Only CMV serostatus was available as immune exposure information.

Of note for this clone: The antigen is undetermined. One end of the junction is discordant with germline, which a read error may explain.

Primers for the PCR totalled 60 Vbeta and 13 Jbeta. Measured with immunoSEQ multiplex PCR; TCRdb has only the in-frame clones, and not every one. The sample lists 110,000 or so clones; approximately 69% were seen once. The TCR originated in a middle-aged woman in good health and CMV-seropositive. Sequences were obtained from PBMCs.

The CDR3 region is CASSLRDNYEQYF. DNA of the CDR3: TGTGCTAGCAGCCTTCGGGACAACTACGAGCAGTACTTC. The chain joins TRBV7-7 to TRBJ2-7; D is perhaps TRBD1 (6 bases). This CDR3 spans 13 amino acids. Germline V CDR1 and CDR2: SSHAT, FNYEAQ (reference sequence). The whole variable domain, remainder taken from reference TRBV7-7 and TRBJ2-7, is GAGVSQSPRYKVTKRGQDVTLRCDPISSHATLYWYQQALGQGPEFLTYFNYEAQPDKSGLPSDRFSAERPEGSISTLTIQRTEQRDSAMYRCASSLRDNYEQYFGPGTRLTVT.